These 4 T cell receptor beta chains came from one sample sequenced in a study of cytomegalovirus exposure and HLA in healthy donors. The PCR had 60 Vbeta and 13 Jbeta primers. Profiled with immunoSEQ multiplex PCR; TCRdb holds only in-frame clones, not every one. The sample consists of some 91,000 clones, roughly 78% of them appearing once. Sequencing was done on a sample of PBMCs. The receptors shown here come from a woman aged 60-70 years in good health and CMV-seronegative.

This rearrangement joins TRBV28 to TRBJ2-7, with D perhaps matching TRBD2 (6 bases). Germline V gives CDR1 MDHEN, CDR2 SYDVKM. CDR3 size: 16 residues. V lost 3 bases, J lost 0 bases, and 15 bases lay in between. The CDR3 here is CASSLGRTRSSYEQYF. The CDR3 nucleotides read TGTGCCAGCAGTTTGGGGAGGACACGAAGCTCCTACGAGCAGTACTTC.

The chain combines TRBV13 with TRBJ2-1; 8 bases match TRBD2. The CDR3 has 15 amino acids. V shed 3 bases, J shed 4 bases, and the junction held 5 bases outside the gene matches. The germline CDR1 and CDR2 sequences are PRHDT and FYEKMQ (reference sequence). The CDR3 loop reads CASSFRLARYNEQFF. The CDR3 DNA reads TGTGCCAGCAGCTTCCGACTAGCGAGGTACAATGAGCAGTTCTTC.

The chain's CDR3 is CASSPEGRGGDTQYF. CDR3 DNA sequence: TGCGCCAGCAGCCCCGAGGGCCGTGGGGGGGATACGCAGTATTTT. The chain combines TRBV5-1 with TRBJ2-3; D might be TRBD2 (6 bases). Trimming cost V 4 bases and J 6 bases, with 18 bases left between them. CDR1 and CDR2 (germline): SGHRS, YFSETQ. This CDR3 comprises 15 residues.

This chain connects TRBV7-8 to TRBJ1-5; 8 bases line up with TRBD1. Germline CDR1 reads SGHVS; CDR2 reads FQNEAQ. With 5 bases clipped from V and 0 bases from J, the junction kept 6 bases outside the gene matches. The CDR3 covers 16 residues. The CDR3 region has the DNA TGTGCCAGCAGCACTACGGGACAGGCTAGCAATCAGCCCCAGCATTTT. Translation gives CASSTTGQASNQPQHF.